One sample yielded the 29 T cell receptor beta chains listed below, sequenced in a study of metastatic and nonmetastatic thyroid tumors. There were no patients who had received any treatment before thyroid surgery. TCRdb ran MiXCR on the PCR reads. The sample shows 35,000 to 50,000 clones, 9.5% to 13% of them seen only once. Sequenced sample: blood. These TCRs come from a male donor with papillary thyroid cancer or a benign thyroid nodule (not recorded which). Some clones in this sample may be carry-over from other donors' samples.

This clone was counted at least ten times. The chain is built from TRBV7-9 and TRBJ2-1, with 14 bases that match TRBD2. Germline V gene data show CDR1 as SEHNR and CDR2 as FQNEAQ (reference sequence). V shed 2 bases, J shed 8 bases, and the junction held 8 bases outside the gene matches. The CDR3 length is 17 residues. The CDR3 sequence is CASSLSGTSGSPDEQFF. The CDR3 nucleotides are TGTGCCAGCAGCTTATCCGGGACTAGCGGGAGTCCGGATGAGCAGTTCTTC.

As concerns this clone: Being one base from a much bigger clone, this may be a read error. This sample includes further DNA sequences coding for the same CDR3. The chain recombines TRBV12-3 or TRBV12-4 with TRBJ2-5; D is unclear. The CDR3 loop spans 11 amino acids. Trimming pared 5 bases from V and 6 bases from J, leaving 7 bases between. This chain's CDR3 is CASSDTKTQYF. As DNA, the CDR3 is TGTGCCAGCAGTGACACTAAGACCCAGTACTTC.

This clone was seen at least ten times. The V gene is TRBV7-2, the J gene TRBJ1-1; 7 nucleotides match TRBD1. CDR1 is SGHTA, CDR2 FQGNSA, per germline. V shed 5 bases and J 2 bases; nucleotides not matched to a gene: 8. This CDR3 comprises 15 residues. CDR3 sequence (DNA): TGTGCCAGCAGCCCTCTACGACAGGGTAACACTGAAGCTTTCTTT. Amino acid sequence: CASSPLRQGNTEAFF.

At least ten counts were recorded for this clone. V usage is TRBV15 and J usage is TRBJ1-5; TRBD1 is a possible D gene (6 bases). In germline, CDR1 is LNHNV, CDR2 YYDKDF (reference sequence). This CDR3 is built from 17 residues. V shed 1 base and J shed 1 base, with 14 bases lying between them. The CDR3 bases are TGTGCCACCAGCAGAGGTAGGGGGACTGGGAGCAATCAGCCCCAGCATTTT. This codes for CATSRGRGTGSNQPQHF.

Concerning this clone itself: A much larger clone differs from this one at a single base, so this may be a read error. This chain joins TRBV4-1 and TRBJ2-7, with 12 positions matching TRBD1. Germline V lookup: CDR1 MGHRA, CDR2 YSYEKL. The CDR3 covers 16 residues. Unmatched junction bases numbered 13, after V lost 4 bases and J lost 9 bases. DNA for the CDR3: TGCGCCAGCAGCCTAGAGCCGGGACAGGGGGCTGGTGGGCAGTACTTC. Translating it yields CASSLEPGQGAGGQYF.

The rearrangement uses TRBV24-1 and TRBJ2-1; weak D call: TRBD2 (5 bases). Germline CDR1 and CDR2: KGHDR and SFDVKD. Deletions cut 10 bases from V and 6 bases from J, with 18 bases between. This CDR3 has 14 residues. The CDR3 sequence: CATGEGLGSNEQFF. CDR3 in DNA: TGTGCCACAGGCGAGGGTTTAGGTTCCAATGAGCAGTTCTTC.

In this sample, this clone is medium-sized. This sequence joins TRBV6-1 and TRBJ2-7; D is unresolved. The CDR3 consists of 14 residues. Trimming cost V 1 base and J 2 bases, with 9 bases left between them. Germline loops: CDR1 MNHNS, CDR2 SASEGT. The CDR3 DNA follows: TGTGCCAGCAGTGAAGTATTAGGGCCCTACGAGCAGTACTTC. Its protein is CASSEVLGPYEQYF.

In its sample, this clone was seen many times. V is TRBV11-2 and J is TRBJ2-1, with 9 bases fitting TRBD2. Germline trimming cut 4 bases from V and 3 bases from J; bases unmatched to any gene: 19. Germline assignment: CDR1 SGHAT and CDR2 FQNNGV. The CDR3 contains 20 residues. The CDR3 loop reads CASSSSGGSAASGNYNEQFF. The CDR3 nucleotides read TGTGCCAGCAGCTCGTCTGGGGGGTCCGCGGCTAGCGGGAACTACAATGAGCAGTTCTTC. Full variable domain (missing parts from reference TRBV11-2 and TRBJ2-1): EAGVAQSPRYKIIEKRQSVAFWCNPISGHATLYWYQQILGQGPKLLIQFQNNGVVDDSQLPKDRFSAERLKGVDSTLKIQPAKLEDSAVYLCASSSSGGSAASGNYNEQFFGPGTRLTVL.

In this sample, this clone turned up many times. This chain uses TRBV29-1 with TRBJ1-4; 9 bases match TRBD1. Germline CDR1 and CDR2: SQVTM and ANQGSEA. The trim removed 4 bases at V and 0 bases at J, leaving 0 bases unmatched. This CDR3 has 14 residues. CDR3 bases: TGCAGCGTTGGACAGGGGGCAACTAATGAAAAACTGTTTTTT. Encoded protein: CSVGQGATNEKLFF.

This clone was counted many times. Mismatch with germline at one junction end may stem from a read error. V and J are TRBV7-7 and TRBJ2-5; D possibly corresponds to TRBD2 (5 bases). The CDR3 extends over 14 amino acids. CDR1 is SSHAT, CDR2 FNYEAQ, per germline (reference sequence). The CDR3 bases are TGTGCTAGCAGCTTAAATGGCTGGGAGGAGACCCAGTACTTC. The encoded protein is CASSLNGWEETQYF.

In DNA form, the CDR3 reads TGTGCCAGCTCACCATCGGCAGCAACCGGACTAGCGGGAGACAATGAGCAGTTCTTC. Translating it yields CASSPSAATGLAGDNEQFF. The V call is TRBV18, the J call TRBJ2-1; 13 nucleotides line up with TRBD2. Germline V lookup: CDR1 KGHSH, CDR2 LQKENI. V lost 2 bases to trimming and J lost 5 bases; unmatched junction nucleotides: 12. The CDR3 runs to 19 residues.

The sample holds many counts of this clone. The chain has TRBV20-1 and TRBJ2-6; D gene ambiguous. Germline assignment: CDR1 DFQATT and CDR2 SNEGSKA (reference sequence). The V gene lost 6 bases and the J gene lost 0 bases, with 15 bases spanning the gap. The length of the CDR3 is 16 residues. The chain's CDR3 is CSARSAGSSGANVLTF. CDR3 DNA sequence: TGCAGTGCCCGGTCCGCAGGTAGCTCTGGGGCCAACGTCCTGACTTTC.

This clone was detected ten times or more. The rearrangement joins TRBV19 to TRBJ2-7; D is uncertain. The germline V and J ends were trimmed by 5 bases and 0 bases, with 11 bases remaining between them. This CDR3 has 14 amino acids. In germline, CDR1 is LNHDA, CDR2 SQIVND (reference sequence). CDR3 region: CASSQHVASYEQYF. DNA for the CDR3: TGTGCCAGTAGTCAACACGTTGCCTCCTACGAGCAGTACTTC.

The sample holds many counts of this clone. The chain carries TRBV10-3 and TRBJ2-1; D might be TRBD2 (5 bases). There are 13 residues in the CDR3. Germline-derived CDR1 and CDR2 are ENHRY and SYGVKD. Trimming took off 7 bases at V and 0 bases at J, with 7 bases between the two ends. The CDR3 spells CAIMDFSYNEQFF. The CDR3 DNA reads TGTGCCATCATGGACTTCTCCTACAATGAGCAGTTCTTC.

This clone occurred many times. CDR3 bases: TGTGCCAGCAGCCACGGCCAGGGATATTCACCCCTCCACTTT. It codes for CASSHGQGYSPLHF. V gene TRBV3-1 combines with J gene TRBJ1-6, with D perhaps matching TRBD1 (5 bases). There are 14 residues in the CDR3. Trimming removed 3 bases at V and 8 bases at J, with 11 bases between. Germline V gene sequence: CDR1 LGHDT, CDR2 YNNKEL (reference sequence). The full variable domain, completed using reference TRBV3-1 and TRBJ1-6, is DTAVSQTPKYLVTQMGNDKSIKCEQNLGHDTMYWYKQDSKKFLKIMFSYNNKELIINETVPNRFSPKSPDKAHLNLHINSLELGDSAVYFCASSHGQGYSPLHFGNGTRLTVT.

At least ten counts were recorded for this clone. The V gene is TRBV6-2 or TRBV6-3, the J gene TRBJ1-4, with unresolved D. V was trimmed by 0 bases and J by 10 bases, leaving 15 bases between them. Germline CDR1 is MNHEY and CDR2 is SVGEGT. This CDR3 is built from 15 residues. The CDR3 coding sequence is TGTGCCAGCAGTTACTCGATGGAGGGCGTGCGAAAACTGTTTTTT. This sequence encodes CASSYSMEGVRKLFF.

This clone was recorded at least ten times. This chain uses TRBV5-5 with TRBJ1-2; weak D call: TRBD1 (5 bases). V was cut by 3 bases and J by 13 bases, with 25 bases left in between. Germline-derived CDR1 and CDR2 are SGHKS and YYEKEE (reference sequence). CDR3 length equals 15 residues. The CDR3: CASSSTVSTPGGSTF. The CDR3 coding sequence is TGTGCCAGCAGCTCGACAGTTTCCACGCCTGGGGGGAGCACCTTC.

Only a few counts were recorded for this clone. A read error may explain this, as a much larger clone is one base away. The same CDR3 is also encoded by other DNA sequences in this sample. This chain joins TRBV4-3 and TRBJ1-4, with unresolved D. Germline CDR1 reads LGHNA; CDR2 reads YSLEER. This CDR3 region has 15 residues. Written as DNA, the CDR3 is TGCGCCAGTAGCCAAGAAAGGGTTTTGAATGAAAAACTGTTTTTT. Residues: CASSQERVLNEKLFF.

This clone occurred many times. The CDR3 region has the DNA TGTGCCATCAGTTTAGGACAGGGCAATTCACCCCTCCACTTT. Residues: CAISLGQGNSPLHF. This rearrangement joins TRBV10-3 to TRBJ1-6; the match to TRBD1 covers 8 bases. V was clipped by 5 bases and J by 7 bases; unmatched bases: 4. Germline assignment: CDR1 ENHRY and CDR2 SYGVKD. This CDR3 has 14 amino acids.

This clone was observed many times. The CDR3 loop reads CASSLRNEETQYF. The CDR3 DNA reads TGTGCCAGCAGTTTACGAAATGAAGAGACCCAGTACTTC. The V and J genes are TRBV27 and TRBJ2-5; no firm D call. This CDR3 is built from 13 residues. V lost 2 bases, J lost 3 bases, and 7 bases lay in between. CDR1 and CDR2 (germline): MNHEY, SMNVEV (reference sequence).

The table lists this clone with many counts. This sample includes further DNA sequences coding for the same CDR3. This rearrangement joins TRBV2 to TRBJ2-3; no clear D gene. This CDR3 is 15 amino acids long. Germline CDR1 SNHLY, CDR2 FYNNEI. V was cut by 6 bases and J by 2 bases, with 15 bases left in between. In nucleotides, the CDR3 is TGTGCCAGCAGCTCGGACGGGTTCCTCACAGATACGCAGTATTTT. It codes for CASSSDGFLTDTQYF.

This clone has ten or more counts. The chain joins TRBV11-1 to TRBJ1-5, with D possibly matching TRBD1 (6 bases). V was clipped by 3 bases and J by 0 bases, with 12 bases between them. CDR1 and CDR2 from the germline V gene are SGHAT and FQDESV (reference sequence). This CDR3 has 16 residues. The CDR3 bases are TGTGCCAGCAGCTTGGGACAAGGCAATAGCAATCAGCCCCAGCATTTT. Translation: CASSLGQGNSNQPQHF.

The CDR3 region has the DNA TGTGCCAGCAGTTCCCCCGGGACTAGTAGGTACGAGCAGTACTTC. Translated, it gives CASSSPGTSRYEQYF. The V gene is TRBV6-2 or TRBV6-3, the J gene TRBJ2-7, with TRBD2 identical over 8 bases. The ends lost 4 bases at V and 4 bases at J; junction bases unmatched: 9. Per the germline V gene, CDR1 is MNHEY and CDR2 is SVGEGT. This CDR3 is 15 amino acids long.

To note about this clone: Given a much more abundant clone one base away, this may be a read error. The same CDR3 can be traced to other DNA sequences in this sample. The chain recombines TRBV20-1 with TRBJ2-1; 13 nucleotides agree with TRBD2. Germline loops: CDR1 DFQATT, CDR2 SNEGSKA (reference sequence). V gave up 4 bases and J gave up 1 base; unmatched junction bases: 4. The CDR3 spans 16 residues. The CDR3 sequence: CSATAGLAGSYNEQFF. In DNA, the CDR3 is TGCAGTGCTACCGCGGGACTAGCGGGATCCTACAATGAGCAGTTCTTC.

As for this clone: This sequence may be a read error, since a much larger clone differs from it by one base. The chain employs TRBV30 and TRBJ2-6; possible D gene TRBD1, 5 bases. The CDR3 length is 19 residues. Germline V CDR1 and CDR2: GTSNPN, SVGIG (reference sequence). Deletions cut 0 bases from V and 1 base from J, with 19 bases between. CDR3 residues: CAWSVLSTGPPSGANVLTF. CDR3 bases: TGTGCCTGGAGTGTACTGTCCACAGGCCCCCCATCTGGGGCCAACGTCCTGACTTTC.

The sample holds a few counts of this clone. A much larger clone differs from this one at a single base, so this may be a read error. This rearrangement joins TRBV4-3 to TRBJ1-6; D ambiguous. The V gene lost 0 bases and the J gene lost 8 bases, with 11 bases spanning the gap. Germline values: CDR1 LGHNA, CDR2 YSLEER. The CDR3 contains 15 residues. CDR3: CASSQDRGRDSPLHF. In DNA form, the CDR3 reads TGCGCCAGCAGCCAAGATCGAGGCCGGGATTCACCCCTCCACTTT.

This clone was detected many times. The rearrangement links TRBV6-1 to TRBJ1-5, with 8 bases matching TRBD1. V lost 6 bases to trimming and J lost 8 bases; unmatched junction nucleotides: 3. This CDR3 is 12 amino acids long. Germline V gene data show CDR1 as MNHNS and CDR2 as SASEGT. The CDR3 is CASSRGPEPQHF. The CDR3 coding sequence is TGTGCCAGCAGCAGGGGGCCGGAGCCCCAGCATTTT.

This rearrangement joins TRBV6-2 or TRBV6-3 to TRBJ1-2; possible D gene TRBD1, 5 bases. The length of the CDR3 is 13 residues. Trimming shortened V by 5 bases and J by 6 bases, and 13 bases separated the two germline ends. From germline, CDR1 is MNHEY and CDR2 SVGEGT. The CDR3 nucleotides read TGTGCCAGCAGTCTTCAGGGAGGTCATGGCTACACCTTC. Residues: CASSLQGGHGYTF.

This clone was observed at least ten times. The chain employs TRBV20-1 and TRBJ2-3; TRBD2 might be the D (5 bases). Germline assignment: CDR1 DFQATT and CDR2 SNEGSKA (reference sequence). This CDR3 spans 15 amino acids. Trimming cost V 0 bases and J 1 base, with 11 bases left between them. The CDR3 loop is CSARDWEKGTDTQYF. The DNA of the CDR3 is TGCAGTGCTAGAGATTGGGAGAAGGGCACAGATACGCAGTATTTT.